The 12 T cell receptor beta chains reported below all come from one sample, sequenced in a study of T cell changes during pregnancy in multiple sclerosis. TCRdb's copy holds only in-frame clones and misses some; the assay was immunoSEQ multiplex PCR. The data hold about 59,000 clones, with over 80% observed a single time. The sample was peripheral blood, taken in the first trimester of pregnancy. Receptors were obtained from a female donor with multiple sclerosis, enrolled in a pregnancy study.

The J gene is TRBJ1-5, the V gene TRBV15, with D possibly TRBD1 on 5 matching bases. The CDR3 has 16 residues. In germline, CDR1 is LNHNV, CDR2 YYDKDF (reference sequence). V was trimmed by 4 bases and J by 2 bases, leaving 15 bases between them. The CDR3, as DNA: TGTGCCACCAGCACGGGGGGGACCCGGGGCAATCAGCCCCAGCATTTT. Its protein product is CATSTGGTRGNQPQHF. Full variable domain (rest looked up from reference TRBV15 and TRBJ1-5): DAMVIQNPRYQVTQFGKPVTLSCSQTLNHNVMYWYQQKSSQAPKLLFHYYDKDFNNEADTPDNFQSRRPNTSFCFLDIRSPGLGDTAMYLCATSTGGTRGNQPQHFGDGTRLSIL.

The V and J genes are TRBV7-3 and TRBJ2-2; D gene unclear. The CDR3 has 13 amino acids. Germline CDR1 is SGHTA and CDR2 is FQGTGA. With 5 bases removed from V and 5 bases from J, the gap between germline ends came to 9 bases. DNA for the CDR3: TGTGCCAGCAGCCTGGTGCGAACCGGGGAGCTGTTTTTT. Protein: CASSLVRTGELFF.

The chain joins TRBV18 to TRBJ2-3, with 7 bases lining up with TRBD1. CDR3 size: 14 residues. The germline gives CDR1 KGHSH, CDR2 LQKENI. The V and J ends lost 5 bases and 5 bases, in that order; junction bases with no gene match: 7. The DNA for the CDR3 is TGTGCCAGCTCATTGGATAGGGGGCAAGATACGCAGTATTTT. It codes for CASSLDRGQDTQYF.

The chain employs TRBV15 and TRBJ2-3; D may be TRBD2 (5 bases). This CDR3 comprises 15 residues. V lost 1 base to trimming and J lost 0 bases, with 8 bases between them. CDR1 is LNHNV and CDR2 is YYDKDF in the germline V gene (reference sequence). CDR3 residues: CATSRARGSTDTQYF. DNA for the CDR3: TGTGCCACCAGCAGAGCCCGGGGTAGCACAGATACGCAGTATTTT.

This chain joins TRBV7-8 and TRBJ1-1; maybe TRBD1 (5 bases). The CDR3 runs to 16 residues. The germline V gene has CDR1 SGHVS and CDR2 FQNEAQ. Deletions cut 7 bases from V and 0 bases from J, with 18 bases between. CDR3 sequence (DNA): TGTGCCAGCACCTCATGGGCGGCAGGGATGAACACTGAAGCTTTCTTT. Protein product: CASTSWAAGMNTEAFF. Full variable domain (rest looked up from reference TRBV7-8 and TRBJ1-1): GAGVSQSPRYKVAKRGQDVALRCDPISGHVSLFWYQQALGQGPEFLTYFQNEAQLDKSGLPSDRFFAERPEGSVSTLKIQRTQQEDSAVYLCASTSWAAGMNTEAFFGQGTRLTVV.

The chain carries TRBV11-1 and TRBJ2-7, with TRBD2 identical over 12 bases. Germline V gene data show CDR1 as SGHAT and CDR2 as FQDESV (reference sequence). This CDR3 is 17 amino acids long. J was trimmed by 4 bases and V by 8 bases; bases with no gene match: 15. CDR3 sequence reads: CASGSGQLAGGRYEQYF. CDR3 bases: TGTGCCAGCGGCTCGGGTCAACTAGCGGGAGGACGATACGAGCAGTACTTC.

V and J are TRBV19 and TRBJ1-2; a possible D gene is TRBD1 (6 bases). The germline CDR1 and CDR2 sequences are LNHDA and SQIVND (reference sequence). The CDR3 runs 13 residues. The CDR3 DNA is TGTGGGACTTCTAGGGGGACTAACTATGGCTACACCTTC. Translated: CGTSRGTNYGYTF.

As DNA, the CDR3 is TGTGCCAGTAGAGAGACAGGGGGCAACTACGAGCAGTACTTC. Translating it yields CASRETGGNYEQYF. This chain uses TRBV19 with TRBJ2-7; 10 bases map to TRBD1. Per germline, CDR1 LNHDA and CDR2 SQIVND (reference sequence). CDR3 size: 14 residues. V shed 6 bases, J shed 3 bases, and the junction held 5 bases outside the gene matches.

Here the CDR3 reads CASSSGTQETQYF. CDR3 nucleotide sequence: TGTGCCAGTTCTAGCGGGACTCAAGAGACCCAGTACTTC. The rearrangement joins TRBV9 to TRBJ2-5, with 9 bases fitting TRBD2. Germline-derived CDR1 and CDR2 are SGDLS and YYNGEE. After removal of 8 bases from V and 2 bases from J, the junction contained 4 bases not matched to a gene. This CDR3 spans 13 amino acids.

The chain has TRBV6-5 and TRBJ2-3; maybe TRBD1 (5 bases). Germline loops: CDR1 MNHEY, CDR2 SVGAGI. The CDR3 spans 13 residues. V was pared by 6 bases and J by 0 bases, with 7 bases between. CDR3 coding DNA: TGTGCCAGCAGGGGGCCCAGCACAGATACGCAGTATTTT. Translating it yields CASRGPSTDTQYF.

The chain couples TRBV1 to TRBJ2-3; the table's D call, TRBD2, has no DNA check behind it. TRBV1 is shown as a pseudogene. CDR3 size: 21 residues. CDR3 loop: CTSSQGGRTSGTGLHTDTQYF. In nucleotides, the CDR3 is TGCACCAGCAGCCAAGGGGGCAGGACTAGCGGGACGGGACTACACACAGATACGCAGTATTTT.

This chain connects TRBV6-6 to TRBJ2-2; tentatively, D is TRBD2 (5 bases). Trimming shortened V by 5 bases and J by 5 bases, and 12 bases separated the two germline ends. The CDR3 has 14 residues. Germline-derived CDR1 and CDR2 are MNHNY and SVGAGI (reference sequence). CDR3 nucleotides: TGTGCCAGCAGTGACCCCGGAGGAACCGGGGAGCTGTTTTTT. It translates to CASSDPGGTGELFF.